The rows below give T cell receptor beta chains drawn from one sample of a study of cytomegalovirus exposure and HLA in healthy donors. Sequencing used immunoSEQ multiplex PCR; TCRdb keeps in-frame clones, though not all of them. The sample yields roughly 200,000 clones, 65% to 90% seen once. Sequenced: PBMCs. The receptors were sampled from a woman in her 30s in good health and CMV-seronegative. The CDR3 runs from the conserved cysteine through the conserved F or W. The D gene is left open where the match is weak. For some rows the clone size is stated as once, few or many, or as a class when expanded; others skip it.

size: few; D: TRBD1; J: TRBJ2-2; length: 15; V: TRBV30; DNA: TGTGCCTGGAGTGTACTCAGGGGGCAAGCCGGGGAGCTGTTTTTT; CDR3: CAWSVLRGQAGELFF
size: few; D: TRBD2; J: TRBJ2-5; length: 11; V: TRBV20-1; DNA: TGCAGTGCTAGAGAGACTAGCTTCCAGTACTTC; CDR3: CSARETSFQYF
size: -; D: TRBD2; J: TRBJ2-1; length: 17; V: TRBV5-6; DNA: TGTGCCAGCAGCTTGGCGGGGACTAGCGGGGGGGTTGATGAGCAGTTCTTC; CDR3: CASSLAGTSGGVDEQFF
size: -; D: -; J: TRBJ2-5; length: 14; V: TRBV5-1; DNA: TGCGCCAGCAGCTCCTTTCTAGTAGGAGAGACCCAGTACTTC; CDR3: CASSSFLVGETQYF
size: -; D: -; J: TRBJ2-7; length: 14; V: TRBV28; DNA: TGTGCCAGCAGAAATCCCCTGGCCCCCTACGAGCAGTACTTC; CDR3: CASRNPLAPYEQYF
size: -; D: -; J: TRBJ1-2; length: 13; V: TRBV18; DNA: TGTGCCAGCTCACCAGGGAGAGACTATGGCTACACCTTC; CDR3: CASSPGRDYGYTF
size: -; D: -; J: TRBJ2-1; length: 15; V: TRBV7-3; DNA: TGTGCCAGCAGCAACCTACAGGGCCCCTACAATGAGCAGTTCTTC; CDR3: CASSNLQGPYNEQFF
size: -; D: -; J: TRBJ1-2; length: 14; V: TRBV29-1; DNA: TGCAGCGTTGAGAACTCAACCCCTAACTATGGCTACACCTTC; CDR3: CSVENSTPNYGYTF
size: -; D: -; J: TRBJ2-7; length: 11; V: TRBV28; DNA: TGTGCCAGCACCTCTGCTAGCGAGCAGTACTTC; CDR3: CASTSASEQYF
size: -; D: TRBD1; J: TRBJ1-5; length: 15; V: TRBV6-1; DNA: TGTGCCAGCAGTGACCAGACAGGGGGGAATCAGCCCCAGCATTTT; CDR3: CASSDQTGGNQPQHF
size: -; D: -; J: TRBJ1-1; length: 12; V: TRBV28; DNA: TGTGCCAGCAGTACGACAGCCCAGAGGGCTTTCTTT; CDR3: CASSTTAQRAFF
size: -; D: -; J: TRBJ2-3; length: 12; V: TRBV6-1; DNA: TGTGCCAGCGGCAGGGACACAGATACGCAGTATTTT; CDR3: CASGRDTDTQYF
size: -; D: -; J: TRBJ2-3; length: 14; V: TRBV7-9; DNA: TGTGCCAGCAGCTTCACGGGGATCACAGATACGCAGTATTTT; CDR3: CASSFTGITDTQYF
size: -; D: -; J: TRBJ1-4; length: 16; V: TRBV5-1; DNA: TGCGCCAGCAGCCCCACTTGGGCAGGGCCTAATGAAAAACTGTTTTTT; CDR3: CASSPTWAGPNEKLFF
size: few; D: TRBD2; J: TRBJ2-5; length: 15; V: TRBV5-1; DNA: TGCGCCAGCAGCTTGGGAAGCGGGAGTTGGGAGACCCAGTACTTC; CDR3: CASSLGSGSWETQYF
size: -; D: TRBD1; J: TRBJ2-1; length: 16; V: TRBV5-1; DNA: TGCGCCAGCAGCCCGAACAACAGGGGAGTCTACAATGAGCAGTTCTTC; CDR3: CASSPNNRGVYNEQFF
size: -; D: -; J: TRBJ1-2; length: 14; V: TRBV27; DNA: TGTGCCAGCAGTCCGCGAACGGAGAGAGATGGCTACACCTTC; CDR3: CASSPRTERDGYTF
size: -; D: TRBD2; J: TRBJ2-7; length: 14; V: TRBV10-2; DNA: TGCGCCAGCAGTGAGACTAGCGGGGAATACGAGCAGTACTTC; CDR3: CASSETSGEYEQYF
size: -; D: -; J: TRBJ1-5; length: 13; V: TRBV15; DNA: TGTGCCACCAGCCCCTTTTCACGGCAGCCCCAGCATTTT; CDR3: CATSPFSRQPQHF
size: few; D: TRBD1; J: TRBJ1-1; length: 14; V: TRBV29-1; DNA: TGCAGCGCCGACTCGACAGGGGTAGGGGCTGAAGCTTTCTTT; CDR3: CSADSTGVGAEAFF